This T cell receptor (beta chain) was observed in a study of CD8+CD57+ T cells in acquired aplastic anemia (dated by TCRdb to 2016 to 2018). In the study overall: On average, sorted CD4+ and CD8+ cells yielded 2.5 to 3.5 ug of extracted DNA, with a range of about 0.17 to 27.4 ug. A CD8+CD57+ expansion meant a frequency higher than the mean frequency seen in healthy subjects.

TCR beta VDJ combination and CDR3 sequence profiling used genomic DNA as the template. An Illumina HiSeq 2000 was used for TCR repertoire sequencing. Processing in the source paper ran as follows. Repertoires were assessed using TRBV/TRBJ rearrangement plots, CDR3 size and DJ length profiles, and Simpson's diversity index. The most abundant DNA sequence in the deep sequencing data was defined as the immunodominant clone. CDR3 amino acid sequences were screened for sharing across subjects and compared with published repertoires and the VDJdb database. TCRdb redid the processing of the public reads, applying fastp at Q25 and MiXCR, and retained in-frame beta chains. CDR3 protein sequences are deduplicated, and each keeps its most common genes and DNA. These V and J calls are TCRdb output, not the study's own analysis. For this sample there are 160,000 or so distinct CDR3 sequences; around 48% appear just once. The ten largest clonotypes hold approximately 3% of the sample.

Overall study outcomes, separate from this receptor: No significant difference in CD8+ Simpson's diversity was found between patients and healthy controls (P=0.060). Nearly 30 CD8+ CDR3 sequences were found in both patients and controls but appeared to be highly expressed in patients and within the immunodominant clones of the patients.

Expansion of CD8+CD57+ cells had been shown by flow cytometry in the patients chosen for sequencing. Severe acquired aplastic anemia was diagnosed in all patients according to International Study of Aplastic Anemia and Agranulocytosis and Camitta criteria. Patients had received no therapy at the time of blood sampling. The study deep-sequenced TCR repertoires of sorted CD4+ and CD8+ blood T cells from severe aplastic anemia patients and healthy subjects. Patients were enrolled in the USA under clinicaltrials.gov protocols 00001620, 01623167, 00001397, 00071045, 00081523 and 00961064. Ficoll-Paque density gradient centrifugation was used to isolate peripheral blood mononuclear cells. CD4+ and CD8+ T cells were sorted by FACS or magnetic beads before DNA extraction. Comment on this clonotype: The antigen it binds to is not known. This likely comes from a read error, as the CDR3 has no conserved phenylalanine or tryptophan at its end.

The clonotype was recovered from a human donor with aplastic anemia. The source material was sorted CD4+, CD8+, or CD8+CD57+ T cells (not recorded which) from PBMCs.

Read as DNA, the sequence is TGTGCCACCAGTGACCCAAGAGGGTTTGATGGCTACACCCTC. It translates to CATSDPRGFDGYTL. The V and J segments used are TRBV24-1 and TRBJ1-2, with the D gene call left open. Via the germline V gene, CDR1 is KGHDR and CDR2 SFDVKD. V gives up 4 bases and J gives up 6 bases, and the segment between their germline ends measures 14 bases. The length of the CDR3 is 14 amino acids, counting both ends. The only DNA kept is the CDR3, 42 bases in frame from the first base.